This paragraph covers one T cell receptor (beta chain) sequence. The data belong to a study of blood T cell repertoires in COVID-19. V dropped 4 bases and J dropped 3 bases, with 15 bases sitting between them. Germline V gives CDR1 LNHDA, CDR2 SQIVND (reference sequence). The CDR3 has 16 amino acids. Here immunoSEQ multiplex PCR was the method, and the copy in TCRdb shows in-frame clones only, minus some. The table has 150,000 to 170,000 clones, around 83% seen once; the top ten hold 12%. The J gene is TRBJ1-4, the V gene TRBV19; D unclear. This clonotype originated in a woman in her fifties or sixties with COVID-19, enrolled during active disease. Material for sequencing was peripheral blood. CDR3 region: CASSTVPRPSNEKLFF. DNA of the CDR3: TGTGCCAGTAGTACGGTCCCCAGGCCTTCTAATGAAAAACTGTTTTTT.